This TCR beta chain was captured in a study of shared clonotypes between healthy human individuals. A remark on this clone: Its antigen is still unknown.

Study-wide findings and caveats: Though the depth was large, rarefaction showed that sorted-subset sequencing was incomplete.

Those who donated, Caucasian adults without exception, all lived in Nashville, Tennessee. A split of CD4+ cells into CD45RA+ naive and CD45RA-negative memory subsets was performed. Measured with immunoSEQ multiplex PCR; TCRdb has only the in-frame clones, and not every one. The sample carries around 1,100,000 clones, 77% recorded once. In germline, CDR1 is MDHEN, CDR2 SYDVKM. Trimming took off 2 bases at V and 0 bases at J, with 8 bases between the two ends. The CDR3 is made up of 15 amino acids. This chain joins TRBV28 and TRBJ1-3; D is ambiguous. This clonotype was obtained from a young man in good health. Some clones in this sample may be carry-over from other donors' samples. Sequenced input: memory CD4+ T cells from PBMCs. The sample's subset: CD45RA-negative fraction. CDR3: CASSLGPYSGNTIYF. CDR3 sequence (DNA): TGTGCCAGCAGTTTAGGGCCTTACTCTGGAAACACCATATATTTT. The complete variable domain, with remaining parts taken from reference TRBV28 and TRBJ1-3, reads DVKVTQSSRYLVKRTGEKVFLECVQDMDHENMFWYRQDPGLGLRLIYFSYDVKMKEKGDIPEGYSVSREKKERFSLILESASTNQTSMYLCASSLGPYSGNTIYFGEGSWLTVV.